This T cell receptor (beta chain) originates from a study of blood T cell repertoires in COVID-19. The wider study: Specimens from acute and convalescent COVID-19 originated in the United States, Italy and Spain. PBMCs, B-cell-depleted T cells, or T cells provided the cDNA or gDNA that made up the material.

V lost 3 bases, J lost 1 base, and 10 bases lay in between. The CDR3 spans 14 residues. From germline, CDR1 is SGHRS and CDR2 YFSETQ. The authors' processing: By means of reference gene primer amplification, nucleated cell counts were estimated. The protocol was immunoSEQ multiplex PCR, while the TCRdb copy is restricted to in-frame clones and leaves out a portion. The DNA gave D and trimming, while V, J and clone size come from that table. The repertoire holds about 190,000 clones, with about 89% as singletons. The chain combines TRBV5-1 with TRBJ1-1; unclear D gene. The receptor was derived from a man aged 35-49 years with acute or convalescent COVID-19. The sequencing input was peripheral blood. As DNA, the CDR3 is TGCGCCAGCAGCTCACAGTCAGGGAACACTGAAGCTTTCTTT. It encodes CASSSQSGNTEAFF. The variable domain in full, completed from reference TRBV5-1 and TRBJ1-1, reads KAGVTQTPRYLIKTRGQQVTLSCSPISGHRSVSWYQQTPGQGLQFLFEYFSETQRNKGNFPGRFSGRQFSNSRSEMNVSTLELGDSALYLCASSSQSGNTEAFFGQGTRLTVV.